This TCR beta chain was found in a study of shared clonotypes between healthy human individuals. Using immunoSEQ multiplex PCR, the repertoire was profiled, and TCRdb retains in-frame clones only, with some absent. The table has some 580,000 clones, roughly 98% seen once; the top ten hold 0.3%. The CDR3 extends over 15 amino acids. Trimming left V 4 bases short and J 9 bases short, with 19 bases between. CDR1 is SGHNT, CDR2 YYREEE, per germline (reference sequence). Comments on this clone: What it binds is unknown.

CD8 cells classed as naive were CD45RO-negative and positively selected for CCR7, excluding terminally differentiated effector memory CD45RA+ cells. General study results and limits: A few donors showed sharing of roughly 5% of naive CD4 clonotypes.

Sample: naive CD8+ T cells sorted from blood. This receptor was identified in a man aged 25-45 years in good health. The chain recombines TRBV5-4 with TRBJ2-2, with a weak D call TRBD2 (6 bases). CDR3 nucleotide sequence: TGTGCCAGCAGCGCGACCGGGACTGGCGACCGGGAGCTGTTTTTT. It encodes CASSATGTGDRELFF. Together with reference TRBV5-4 and TRBJ2-2, the CDR3 gives the full variable domain: ETGVTQSPTHLIKTRGQQVTLRCSSQSGHNTVSWYQQALGQGPQFIFQYYREEENGRGNFPPRFSGLQFPNYSSELNVNALELDDSALYLCASSATGTGDRELFFGEGSRLTVL.